This T cell receptor (beta chain) was sequenced for a study of cytomegalovirus exposure and HLA in healthy donors (TCRdb year 2017). For the study in its entirety: An earlier analysis of about 560 of the donors reported about 280 Gb of sequence data and 95 million to 120 million unique TCR beta sequences obtained from some 170 million T cells. An early release that covered about 640 HLA-typed donors contained approximately 300 gigabases of sequencing data and 85 million to 100 million unique TCR sequences. The genetic ancestry cluster associated with self-reported Caucasian donors included about 81% of the roughly 410 genotyped donors. The aim of the study was to test whether cataloging public T cell receptors could identify signatures of past pathogen exposure. The study used immunosequencing to profile the T cell repertoires of approximately 650 subjects and linked those repertoires to cytomegalovirus serostatus. Along with the approximately 700-subject first cohort, a separate validation cohort of some 130 different subjects was used. To predict cytomegalovirus infection status, the study brought together high-throughput TCR immunosequencing, statistical association of individual TCRs with disease status, and machine learning. To study patterns of TCR occurrence, a later analysis re-analyzed previously published TCR beta repertoires from 500 to 850 donors and added high-resolution HLA genotyping. Rather than drawing on any new phenotypic data, the later analysis identified candidate immune exposures from TCR beta sequences and the way those sequences occurred across donors. An earlier analysis of 587 of the donors applied high-throughput TCR beta sequencing to assess whether each TCR beta V gene segment acted as functional or pseudogenic. Donor age, sex, ethnicity and CMV serostatus were collected together with the repertoire data. A later genetic analysis used genome-wide SNP genotypes for about 65% of the 666 donors, treating that subset as a discovery cohort. Every repertoire in the discovery cohort had been generated on one and the same sequencing platform. Both class I and class II loci were covered by HLA typing, at four-digit resolution. Typing coverage varied by locus: 629-630 donors for A, B, C, DRB1 and DQB1; approximately 500 for DQA1; around 610 for DPA1; roughly 470 for DPB1. Four or five DR-DQ haplotypes were handled as single units for association and clustering because linkage in the cohort was strong. Among roughly 400 genotyped donors of the cohort, an average of approximately 250,000 unique TCR beta nucleotide sequences were sequenced per donor, roughly 20% of them non-productive. Here is what the overall study found, with its caveats: The authors suggested that the approach could potentially be generalized to other disease states and immunological phenotypes. Because HLA typing was missing for some donors at each locus, association tests included only the typed subset. CMV serostatus was the only immune exposure information available for the cohort. In the study, around 150 TCR beta chains were listed as associated with cytomegalovirus. Cytomegalovirus status was reported to be diagnosed by the classifier with high specificity and sensitivity in both the original and validation cohorts. Linkage disequilibrium might explain the correlated functional status among segregating V segments, but an unknown experimental factor could not be ruled out. In an earlier analysis of several hundred of the donors, most TCR beta V segments were observed in productive rearrangements about 87% or about 30% of the time, broadly matching IMGT annotations. At a false discovery rate of 0.05, a later analysis linked 16,951 TCR beta sequences to specific HLA alleles. When HLA alleles, especially DR and DQ, strongly co-occurred, TCR associations were difficult to assign to individual alleles. In a later analysis, HLA-associated TCR beta chains showed more clonal expansion and lower generation probabilities than non-associated chains that were equally common. Some IMGT-functional V segments, including TRBV6-2 and TRBV6-3, could not be told apart with the 87-base-pair reads, so those segments were excluded. In vitro tests confirmed that a few of the cytomegalovirus-associated TCR beta chains recognize cytomegalovirus antigens. A cluster of highly shared sequence variants was judged likely to be a technical artifact of the sequencing pipeline. Compared with the roughly 700-donor mean, donors in an Asian-associated ancestry cluster had fewer N-insertions in productive TCRs, according to a later genetic analysis. A further reported finding was that TCR beta sequences accurately predicted the HLA-A and HLA-B alleles for most subjects in the first cohort. Across donors, most TCR sequences were observed very rarely, whereas some public TCRs were present in many individuals. In a later analysis, TCR association rates were found to vary across HLA loci, with the most associated TCRs seen for DRB1 alleles and the fewest for HLA-C alleles. Approximately 16 rarely observed V segments, including chromosome 9 orphons, were excluded from the earlier analysis of a few hundred of the donors because counts were too low. The presence/absence analyses assumed that sequencing depth was roughly uniform across donors, and that assumption may not be true. According to a later analysis, parvovirus B19, influenza, CMV and Epstein-Barr virus appeared linked to several top co-occurrence clusters. An association between a missense DCLRE1C variant and V-gene and J-gene trimming of TCR beta chains was found in a later genetic analysis and replicated in an independent cohort. According to a later analysis, most CMV-associated TCR beta chains appeared to be HLA-restricted, and the HLA associations seemed to be driven largely by CMV exposure. The cohort was sequenced for TCR beta chains only, and without alpha or paired-chain data the features that could be detected were limited.

As encoded in the germline V gene (reference sequence), CDR1 is LNHDA while CDR2 is SQIVND. From its cysteine to its phenylalanine, the CDR3 spans 11 amino acids. This entry keeps only the CDR3 DNA: 33 bases, framed from base 1. The trim is 10 bases for V and 3 bases for J, with a gap of 10 bases between the germline ends. As regards this clone: The antigen it binds to is not known.

The cohort was made up of about 670 healthy bone marrow donors. Cohort members were all nominally healthy when sampled, although unrecorded immune exposures were likely present. The donor was CMV seronegative and was included in the group of about 400 seronegative cohort members. A peripheral blood sample was provided by each donor, and peripheral blood mononuclear cells were used for TCR beta sequencing. The Qiagen DNeasy Blood Extraction Kit was used to extract genomic DNA from the blood cell samples. The library was prepared using the immunoSEQ multiplex PCR assay. For the multiplex PCR, a mixture combining 60 forward primers for TCR Vbeta segments and 13 reverse primers for TCR Jbeta segments was used. Amplification of the CDR3 region of rearranged TCR beta genes was performed with a multiplex PCR assay on genomic DNA. Amplified TCR beta libraries were sequenced as 87-base-pair reads on the Illumina HiSeq System. The authors' pipeline ran thus. A later analysis counted about 80 million unique TCR beta chains across the 600 to 850 repertoires, and around 9.9 million of these chains were shared by at least two donors. A nearest-neighbor algorithm error-corrected the raw reads and collapsed the reads into unique sequences, merging closely related sequences to remove PCR and sequencing errors. CDR3 sequences were aligned to IMGT reference sequences to assign V, D and J gene segments. For a sequence to be retained, a match of at least six nucleotides to both a V gene segment and a J gene segment was required. A rearrangement counted as productive if the CDR3 had no stop codons and remained in frame with V and J, and every other rearrangement counted as non-productive. Following IMGT convention, CDR3 was defined as the stretch from the second conserved V-encoded cysteine to the conserved J-encoded phenylalanine. The earlier analysis of 500 to 600 of the donors excluded sequences that lacked an unambiguous match to a single V gene segment. An earlier analysis of 450 to 650 of the donors called V segments functional above 56.7% productive rearrangements and segregating when the between-donor standard deviation exceeded 5%. A statistical classification framework was developed to diagnose cytomegalovirus status using the catalog of TCR beta chain sequences. In a later analysis, TCR nucleotide sequences were compared against IMGT/GENE-DB human TR gene sequences so that V and J genes could be assigned. A later analysis assigned CDR3 sequences and most-parsimonious VDJ recombination scenarios with the TCRdist pipeline. In a later analysis, each TCR beta chain was defined by its CDR3 amino acid sequence together with its V-gene family, and reads without a unique V-gene family were excluded. As a way to deal with suspected cross-contamination and a sequencing artifact, a later analysis dropped 450 to 600 nucleotide sequences that were highly shared and had low generation probability. In a later analysis, a clonal expansion index was calculated for each public chain from normalized within-repertoire ranks of inferred template counts. Generation probabilities in a later analysis came from a VDJ recombination model fitted to out-of-frame rearrangements, and those results were checked against IGoR. A later analysis scored TCR-TCR, TCR-HLA and TCR-CMV co-occurrence with hypergeometric tests, applying a repertoire-size bias correction to TCR pairs. In a later analysis, false discovery rates were estimated by permuting HLA or CMV assignments 20 times. A later analysis grouped co-occurring TCRs with DBSCAN, adding TCRdist sequence similarity when clustering within HLA-allele-positive subsets. Co-occurrence clustering excluded repertoires with fewer than 30,000 or more than 120,000 public chains, plus five with anomalous nucleotide sharing. In TCRdb, the immuneACCESS table is reduced to in-frame sequences with V and J assigned. These tables do not hold every clone; where another copy was compared, an unresolved V gene accounts for under half, and the others remain unexplained. V, J and clone size derive from that table, while D and trimming were established from the DNA sequence. This sample's table lists 40,000 to 60,000 clones. Under 3% of the sample comes from the top ten.

The chain joins TRBV19 to TRBJ2-7; TRBD2 might be the D gene, on 6 matching bases. The TCR originated in a female donor in good health and CMV-seronegative. Sequencing used PBMCs. The bases read TGTGCCACGCGGGACGGCTACGAGCAGTACTTC. This codes for CATRDGYEQYF.